This TCR beta chain appears in the sequencing data of a study of shared clonotypes between healthy human individuals (dated by TCRdb to about 2020). In the study overall: The cohort included a few men and a couple of women between 18 and 49 years of age. To increase sequencing depth and limit assay-specific biases, TCR repertoire library preparation and sequencing were carried out by different laboratories using diverse techniques. To estimate repertoire size and how much clonotype sharing occurs between individuals, the study deeply sequenced the blood TCR repertoires of several healthy adults. Between about 0.8 and 9 billion PBMCs per donor were obtained by leukapheresis.

In regard to this clone: Its recognized antigen is unknown. Base qualities are not provided; no much larger clone lies one nucleotide away. The identical CDR3 is also encoded by other nucleotide sequences in the sample.

The CDR3, from cysteine to phenylalanine, totals 13 residues. This entry keeps only the CDR3 DNA: 39 bases, framed from base 1. V ends up 4 bases short and J 4 bases short, with an unmatched junction base count of 1. The germline V gene (reference sequence) sets CDR1 to LNHDA and CDR2 to SQIVND. General findings and caveats noted by the study authors: Sampling was restricted to blood, and TCR repertoires in tissues likely differ from the TCR repertoires found in blood. Because the study included a small number of donors, the genetic and exposure-history diversity represented was limited. Pairwise subsampling indicated that sequencing depth was expected to affect the degree of clonotype sharing among donors.

Using the deep immunoSEQ assay, multiplex PCR amplified TCR CDR3 regions from genomic DNA. Genomic DNA extracted from each cell subset was distributed evenly over all wells of several immunoSEQ 96-well plates, and each plate served as one replicate. For unsorted PBMC, approximately 0.3 ug genomic DNA, equal to around 30,000 T cell genomes, was loaded into each replicate PCR. Genomic DNA from unsorted PBMC was sequenced over ten immunoSEQ deep assay plates. The purified libraries were quantified using a Qubit 3.0 fluorometer, sized with a Bioanalyzer 2100, and then quantified again using the KAPA Library Quantification kit. Every immunoSEQ 96-well plate was sequenced on a separate single-read 150-cycle Illumina NextSeq 550 flow cell. In the paper's pipeline: The immunoSEQ output contained only junctional sequences without quality scores, so filtering could not match that applied to full-length reads. Sequences were annotated with PyIR, a Python wrapper for IgBLAST v1.9, and V/J genes and CDR3 were assigned using IMGT germline references. Reads were removed for weak V/J assignments (E-value above 1e-6), missing CDR3, stop codons, out-of-frame junctions, or ambiguous translated residues. V3J clonotypes were defined as sequences sharing an identical inferred V gene, J gene, and CDR3 amino acid sequence. Percentage overlap between repertoires was calculated by dividing the number of shared unique clonotypes by the size of the smaller repertoire. RTK rarefaction, the Chao1 estimator, and Recon v2.1 estimates of unobserved clonotypes were used to assess repertoire richness. Held by TCRdb, this immuneACCESS table contains in-frame sequences only and omits some clones. Under half of the omission traces to an unresolved V gene where checked; the cause of the rest is unknown. V, J and clone size are taken as reported in that table, and D and trimming were inferred from the DNA itself. The sample table lists about 490,000 clones, approximately 84% of them with a count of one. The biggest ten clones account for over 9.5% of the sample.

Healthy HIV-negative adults with no recently reported acute infections or vaccinations were included as donors. Every donor was a Caucasian adult living in Nashville, Tennessee, USA. In the unsorted samples, some 100 million PBMCs were counted, and genomic DNA was extracted using the QIAamp DNA Blood Mini kit. After blood collection by leukapheresis, PBMCs were isolated using Ficoll-Histopaque density gradient centrifugation and then cryopreserved in the vapor phase of liquid nitrogen. Sequenced input: PBMCs. The origin of this receptor is a woman in her thirties or forties in good health. Some clones in this sample may be carry-over from other donors' samples. The rearranged segments are TRBV19 and TRBJ1-5; 7 nucleotides in the junction match TRBD1. The CDR3 reads CASSTDRNQPQHF. DNA sequence: TGTGCCAGTAGTACGGACAGGAATCAGCCCCAGCATTTT.